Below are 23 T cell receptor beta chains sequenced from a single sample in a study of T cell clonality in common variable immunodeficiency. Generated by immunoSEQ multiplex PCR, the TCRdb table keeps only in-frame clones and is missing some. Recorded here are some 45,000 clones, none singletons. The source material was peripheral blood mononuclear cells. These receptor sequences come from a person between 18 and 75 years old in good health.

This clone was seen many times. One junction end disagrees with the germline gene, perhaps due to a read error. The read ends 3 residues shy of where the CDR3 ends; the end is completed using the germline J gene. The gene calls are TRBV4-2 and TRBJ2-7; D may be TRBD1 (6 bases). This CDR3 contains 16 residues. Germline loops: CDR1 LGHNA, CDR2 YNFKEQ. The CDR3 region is CASSQARGPGVVEQYF. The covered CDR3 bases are TGCGCCAGCAGCCAAGCCAGGGGACCAGGGGTCGTCGAG.

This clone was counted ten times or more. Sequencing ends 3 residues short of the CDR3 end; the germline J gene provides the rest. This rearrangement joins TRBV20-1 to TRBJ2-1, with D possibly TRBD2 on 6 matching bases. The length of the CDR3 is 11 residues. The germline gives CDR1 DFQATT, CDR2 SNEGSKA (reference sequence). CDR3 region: CSGGTYNEQFF. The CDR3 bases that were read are TGCAGCGGGGGAACCTACAATGAG.

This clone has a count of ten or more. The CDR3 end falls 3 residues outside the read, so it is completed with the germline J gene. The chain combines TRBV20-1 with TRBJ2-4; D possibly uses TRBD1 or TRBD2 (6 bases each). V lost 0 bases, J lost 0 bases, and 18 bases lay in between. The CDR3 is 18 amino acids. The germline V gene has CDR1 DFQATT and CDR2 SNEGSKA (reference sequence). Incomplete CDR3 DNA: TGCAGTGCTAGAGATGGAGGGGAGGACAGCCTAGCCAAAAACATT. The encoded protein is CSARDGGEDSLAKNI. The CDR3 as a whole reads CSARDGGEDSLAKNIQYF.

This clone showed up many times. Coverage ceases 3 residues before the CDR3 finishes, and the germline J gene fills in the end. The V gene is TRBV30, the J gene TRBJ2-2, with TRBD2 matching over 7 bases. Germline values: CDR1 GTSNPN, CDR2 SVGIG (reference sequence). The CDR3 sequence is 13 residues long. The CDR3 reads CAWSVGEGLELFF. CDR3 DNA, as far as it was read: TGTGCCTGGAGTGTCGGGGAGGGTTTAGAG.

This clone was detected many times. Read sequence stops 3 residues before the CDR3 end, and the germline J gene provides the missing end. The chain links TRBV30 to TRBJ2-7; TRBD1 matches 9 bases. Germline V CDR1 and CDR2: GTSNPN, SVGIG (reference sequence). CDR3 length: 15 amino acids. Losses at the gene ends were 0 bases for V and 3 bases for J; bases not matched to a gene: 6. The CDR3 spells CAWSVHPGQGYEQYF. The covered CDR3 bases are TGTGCCTGGAGTGTACATCCGGGACAGGGCTACGAG.

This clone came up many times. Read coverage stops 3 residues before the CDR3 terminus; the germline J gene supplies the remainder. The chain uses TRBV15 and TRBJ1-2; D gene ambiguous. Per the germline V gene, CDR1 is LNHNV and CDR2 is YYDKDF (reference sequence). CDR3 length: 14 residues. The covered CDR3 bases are TGTGCCACCAGCAGAGATATCCTAGGATCTGGT. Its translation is CATSRDILGSG. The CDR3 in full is CATSRDILGSGYTF.

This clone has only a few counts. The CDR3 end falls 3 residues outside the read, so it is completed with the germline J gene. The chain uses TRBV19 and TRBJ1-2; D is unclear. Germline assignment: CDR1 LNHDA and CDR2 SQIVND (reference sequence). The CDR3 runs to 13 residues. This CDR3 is CASSIRQAYDYTF. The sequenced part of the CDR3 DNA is TGTGCCAGTAGTATTAGGCAGGCCTACGAC. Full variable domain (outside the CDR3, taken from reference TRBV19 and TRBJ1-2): DGGITQSPKYLFRKEGQNVTLSCEQNLNHDAMYWYRQDPGQGLRLIYYSQIVNDFQKGDIAEGYSVSREKKESFPLTVTSAQKNPTAFYLCASSIRQAYDYTFGSGTRLTVV.

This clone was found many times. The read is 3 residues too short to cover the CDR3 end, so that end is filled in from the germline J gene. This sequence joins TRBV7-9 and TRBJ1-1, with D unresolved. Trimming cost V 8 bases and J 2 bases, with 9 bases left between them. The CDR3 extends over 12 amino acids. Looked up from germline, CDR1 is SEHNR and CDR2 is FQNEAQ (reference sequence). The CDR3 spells CASVPQNTEAFF. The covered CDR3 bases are TGTGCCAGCGTCCCCCAAAACACTGAA.

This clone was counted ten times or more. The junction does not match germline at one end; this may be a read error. CDR3 DNA (partial): TGCGCCAGCAGCCAAGAAGGGACAGGGGGCATTACCGGGGAG. Protein sequence: CASSQEGTGGITGE. The full CDR3 reads CASSQEGTGGITGELFF. The chain recombines TRBV4-2 with TRBJ2-2, with 12 nucleotides matching TRBD1. The read finishes 3 residues shy of the CDR3 end, and the germline J gene is used to complete it. Per the germline V gene, CDR1 is LGHNA and CDR2 is YNFKEQ. The CDR3 length is 17 residues.

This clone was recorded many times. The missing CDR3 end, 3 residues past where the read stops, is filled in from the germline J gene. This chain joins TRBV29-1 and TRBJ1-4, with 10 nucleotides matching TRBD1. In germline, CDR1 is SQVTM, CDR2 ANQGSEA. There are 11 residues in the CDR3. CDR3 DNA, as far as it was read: TGCAGCGTGGGACAGGGGAGGGAA. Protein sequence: CSVGQGRE. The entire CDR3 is CSVGQGRELFF.

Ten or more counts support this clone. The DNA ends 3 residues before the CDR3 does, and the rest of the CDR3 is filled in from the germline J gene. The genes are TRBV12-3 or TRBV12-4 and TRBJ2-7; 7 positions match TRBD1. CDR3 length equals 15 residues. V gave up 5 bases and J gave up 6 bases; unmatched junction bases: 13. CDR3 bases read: TGTGCCAGCAGTGGACCGGGACAGTTTGGGGGCGAG. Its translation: CASSGPGQFGGE. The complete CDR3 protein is CASSGPGQFGGEQYF.

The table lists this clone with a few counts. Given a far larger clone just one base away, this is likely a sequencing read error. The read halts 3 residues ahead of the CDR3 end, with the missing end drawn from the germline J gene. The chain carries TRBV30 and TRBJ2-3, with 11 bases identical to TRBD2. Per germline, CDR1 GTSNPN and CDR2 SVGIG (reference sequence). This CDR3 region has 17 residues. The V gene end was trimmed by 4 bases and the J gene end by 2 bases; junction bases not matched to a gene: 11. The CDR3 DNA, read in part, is TGTGCCTGGACTCTTCCAAGACTAGCGGGGAACACAGATACG. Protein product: CAWTLPRLAGNTDT. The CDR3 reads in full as CAWTLPRLAGNTDTQYF.

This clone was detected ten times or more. CDR3 sequence reads: CAISAGAGDQPQHF. The CDR3 DNA, read in part, is TGTGCCATCAGTGCAGGGGCGGGAGATCAGCCC. The genes are TRBV10-3 and TRBJ1-5, with D tentatively TRBD1 (6 bases). The read finishes 3 residues shy of the CDR3 end, and the germline J gene is used to complete it. V shed 4 bases and J shed 5 bases, with 12 bases lying between them. The CDR3 runs to 14 residues. Germline values: CDR1 ENHRY, CDR2 SYGVKD.

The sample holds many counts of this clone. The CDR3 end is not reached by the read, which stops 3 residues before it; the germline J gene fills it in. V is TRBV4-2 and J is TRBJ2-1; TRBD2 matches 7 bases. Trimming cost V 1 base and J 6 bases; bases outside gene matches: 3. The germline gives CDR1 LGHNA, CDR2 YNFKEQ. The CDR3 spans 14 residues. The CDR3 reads CASSQGLAPNEQFF. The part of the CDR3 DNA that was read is TGTGCCAGCAGCCAAGGACTAGCTCCCAATGAG.

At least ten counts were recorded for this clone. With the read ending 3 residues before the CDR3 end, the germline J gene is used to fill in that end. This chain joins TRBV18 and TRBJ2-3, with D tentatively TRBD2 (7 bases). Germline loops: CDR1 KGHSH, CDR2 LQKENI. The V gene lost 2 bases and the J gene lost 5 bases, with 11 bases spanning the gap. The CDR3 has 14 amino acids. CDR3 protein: CASSPTGGVDTQYF. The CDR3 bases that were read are TGTGCCAGCTCACCAACGGGGGGCGTAGATACG.

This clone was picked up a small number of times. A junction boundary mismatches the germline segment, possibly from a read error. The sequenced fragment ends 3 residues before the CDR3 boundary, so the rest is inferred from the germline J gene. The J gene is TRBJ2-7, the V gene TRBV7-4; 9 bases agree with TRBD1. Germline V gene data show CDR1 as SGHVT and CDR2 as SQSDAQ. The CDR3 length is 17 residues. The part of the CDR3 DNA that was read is TGCACCAGCAGCCATTCCGAGAGGGGACAGGGAATACACGAG. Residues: CTSSHSERGQGIHE. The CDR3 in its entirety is CTSSHSERGQGIHEQYF.

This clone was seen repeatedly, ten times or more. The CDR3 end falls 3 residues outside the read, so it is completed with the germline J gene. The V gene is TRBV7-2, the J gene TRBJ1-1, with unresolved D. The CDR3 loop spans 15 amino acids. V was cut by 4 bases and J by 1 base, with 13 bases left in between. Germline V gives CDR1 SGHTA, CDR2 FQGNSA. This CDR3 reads CASSSWFGSNTEAFF. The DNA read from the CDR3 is TGTGCCAGCAGCTCATGGTTCGGTTCGAACACTGAA.

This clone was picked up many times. CDR3 bases read: TGCGCCAGCAGCCAAGCTACCGGAACGGGGGAGGTAGATACG. Translated: CASSQATGTGEVDT. The CDR3 as a whole reads CASSQATGTGEVDTQYF. The chain is built from TRBV4-1 and TRBJ2-3; D is possibly TRBD2 (6 bases). The read stops 3 residues short of the end of the CDR3; the missing end is completed from the germline J gene. In germline, CDR1 is MGHRA, CDR2 YSYEKL. V lost 1 base to trimming and J lost 5 bases, with 19 bases between them. The CDR3 extends over 17 amino acids.

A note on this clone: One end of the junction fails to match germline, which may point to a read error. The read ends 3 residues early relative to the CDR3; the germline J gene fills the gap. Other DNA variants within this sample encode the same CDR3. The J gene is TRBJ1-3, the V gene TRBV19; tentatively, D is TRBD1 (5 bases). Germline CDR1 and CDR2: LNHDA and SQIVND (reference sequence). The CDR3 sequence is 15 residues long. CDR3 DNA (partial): TGTGCCAGCCACAGCTGGGGCACCTCTGGAAACACG. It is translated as CASHSWGTSGNT. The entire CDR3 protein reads CASHSWGTSGNTIYF.

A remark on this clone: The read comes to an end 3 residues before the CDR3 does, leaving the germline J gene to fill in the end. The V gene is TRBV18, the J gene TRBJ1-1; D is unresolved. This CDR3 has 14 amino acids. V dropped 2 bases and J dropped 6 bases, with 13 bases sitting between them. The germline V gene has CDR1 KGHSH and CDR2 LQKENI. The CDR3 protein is CASSPELGSAEAFF. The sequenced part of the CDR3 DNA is TGTGCCAGCTCACCAGAGCTGGGCTCCGCTGAA.

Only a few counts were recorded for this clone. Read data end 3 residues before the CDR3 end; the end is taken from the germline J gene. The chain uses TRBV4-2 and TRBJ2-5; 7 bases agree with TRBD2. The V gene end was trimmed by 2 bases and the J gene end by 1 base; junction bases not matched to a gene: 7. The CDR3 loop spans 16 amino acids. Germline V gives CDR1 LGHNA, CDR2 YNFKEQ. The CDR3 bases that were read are TGTGCCAGCAGCCAACTCGGGACTACCACCCAAGAGACC. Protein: CASSQLGTTTQET. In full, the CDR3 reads CASSQLGTTTQETQYF.

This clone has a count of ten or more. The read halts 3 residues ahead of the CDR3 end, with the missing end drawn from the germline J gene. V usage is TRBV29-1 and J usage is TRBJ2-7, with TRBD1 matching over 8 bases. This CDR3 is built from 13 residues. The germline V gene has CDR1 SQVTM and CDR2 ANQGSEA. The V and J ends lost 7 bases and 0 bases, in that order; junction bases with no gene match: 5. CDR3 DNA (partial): TGCAGCGCAAAGACAGGGGTCTCCTACGAG. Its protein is CSAKTGVSYE. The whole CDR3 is CSAKTGVSYEQYF.

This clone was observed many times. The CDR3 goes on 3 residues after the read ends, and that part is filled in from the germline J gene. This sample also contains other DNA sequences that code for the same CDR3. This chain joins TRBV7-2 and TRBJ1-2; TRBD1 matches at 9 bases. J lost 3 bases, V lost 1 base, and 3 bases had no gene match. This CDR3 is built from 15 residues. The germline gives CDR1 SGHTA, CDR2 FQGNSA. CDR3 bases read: TGTGCCAGCAGCTTAGGGACAGGGGTGCACTATGGC. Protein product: CASSLGTGVHYG. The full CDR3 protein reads CASSLGTGVHYGYTF.